The TCR beta chain under discussion was sequenced for a study of T cells in Graves' hyperthyroidism and ophthalmopathy. General study points: Most expanded thyroid clonotypes above 0.001 recurred in blood.

The germline V gene encodes CDR1 MDHEN and CDR2 SYDVKM. Trimming took 2 bases from V and 9 from J, leaving 5 bases between them. The CDR3 runs 11 residues. This clonotype was picked up many times. Its antigen remains unknown. Exclusion followed for patients with uncontrolled infection, other autoimmune disease, pregnancy or lactation. The study based diagnoses on clinical symptoms, serum thyroxine and TRAb, thyroid ultrasound and orbital computed tomography. Template material for amplifying TCR beta CDR3 regions consisted of RNA transcripts. HTBI primers were used for first-round RT-PCR of the TCR CDR3. Using its own MiXCR run on the multiplex PCR reads, TCRdb lists one record per CDR3 protein. The sample includes more than 75,000 distinct CDR3 sequences, just over 50% seen only once; the top ten take 25% to 30%.

Sequencing used blood. V and J are TRBV28 and TRBJ1-5; the D gene is possibly TRBD1 (5 bases). This receptor was obtained from a woman between 40 and 55 years old with Graves' hyperthyroidism. CDR3 in amino acids: CASSLGGPQHF. The CDR3 DNA reads as TGTGCCAGCAGTTTAGGGGGGCCCCAGCATTTT.